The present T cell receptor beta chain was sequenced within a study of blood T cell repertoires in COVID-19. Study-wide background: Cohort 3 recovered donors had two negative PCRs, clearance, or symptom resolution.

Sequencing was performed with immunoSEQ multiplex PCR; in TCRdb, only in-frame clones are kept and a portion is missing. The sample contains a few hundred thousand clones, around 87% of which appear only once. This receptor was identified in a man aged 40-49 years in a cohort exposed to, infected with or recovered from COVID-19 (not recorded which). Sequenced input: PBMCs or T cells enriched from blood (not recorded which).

For the CDR3, the DNA is TGTGCCAGCAGCTTTACGGGGATACAAGAGACCCAGTACTTC. This encodes CASSFTGIQETQYF. The chain joins TRBV7-2 to TRBJ2-5; possibly TRBD2 for D (5 bases). Germline V gene sequence: CDR1 SGHTA, CDR2 FQGNSA. This CDR3 region has 14 residues. V was shortened by 3 bases and J by 2 bases, with 10 bases between the two germline ends.